This TCR beta chain was obtained from a study of T cell responses to AZD1222 COVID-19 vaccine. The assay was immunoSEQ multiplex PCR, and TCRdb's table has in-frame clones only and misses some. The sample holds just under 75,000 clones, over 70% seen once. The germline V and J ends were trimmed by 1 base and 4 bases, with 10 bases remaining between them. Per the germline V gene, CDR1 is MGHRA and CDR2 is YSYEKL. CDR3 length: 15 amino acids. The sample was peripheral blood, taken 28 days after the second AZD1222 dose. The clonotype originates from an adult who received the AZD1222 COVID-19 vaccine. This sequence joins TRBV4-1 and TRBJ1-4; tentatively, D is TRBD1 (6 bases). For the CDR3, the DNA is TGCGCCAGCAGCCAAGGGACAGCCCTTAATGAAAAACTGTTTTTT. Amino acid sequence: CASSQGTALNEKLFF.